This TCR beta chain was identified during a study of cytomegalovirus exposure and HLA in healthy donors. For the study at large: Findings of an earlier analysis included roughly 120 million unique TCR beta sequences from roughly 190 million T cells. An early data release held around 80 million unique TCRs from HLA-typed donors.

The CDR3 extends over 17 amino acids. Germline V gene lookup returns CDR1 MDHEN and CDR2 SYDVKM. Trimming at V came to 6 bases and at J to 0 bases, leaving 8 bases not matched to a gene. The PCR ran on 60 Vbeta and 13 Jbeta primers. Measured with immunoSEQ multiplex PCR; TCRdb has only the in-frame clones, and not every one. The sample includes fewer than 110,000 clones, approximately 79% of them seen just once. The sequenced sample was PBMCs. This TCR was sampled from a man between 50 and 59 years old in good health and CMV-seropositive. The V gene is TRBV28, the J gene TRBJ2-6, with 7 bases identical to TRBD1. CDR3 sequence (DNA): TGTGCCAGCAGAAAATACAGGGGTAGCTCTGGGGCCAACGTCCTGACTTTC. Residues: CASRKYRGSSGANVLTF.